This passage covers 17 T cell receptor beta chains from one sample sequenced in a study of blood T cell repertoires in COVID-19. Data came from immunoSEQ multiplex PCR; TCRdb stores just in-frame clones and leaves some out. The sample shows 200,000 to 250,000 clones, 86% of them seen only once. Sequenced sample: peripheral blood. These receptors originate from a woman aged 25 to 39 who had recovered from COVID-19.

The chain recombines TRBV5-6 with TRBJ1-4, with a possible D match to TRBD1 (6 bases). From germline, CDR1 is SGHDT and CDR2 YYEEEE. Trimming left V 3 bases short and J 0 bases short, with 15 bases between. The CDR3 loop spans 17 amino acids. This CDR3 is CASSYIRQAATNEKLFF. The CDR3 bases are TGTGCCAGCAGCTATATCCGACAGGCCGCAACTAATGAAAAACTGTTTTTT.

The V and J genes are TRBV2 and TRBJ2-1; 10 bases are a match to TRBD1. Germline assignment: CDR1 SNHLY and CDR2 FYNNEI. The V gene end was trimmed by 3 bases and the J gene end by 0 bases; junction bases not matched to a gene: 8. The CDR3 covers 18 residues. CDR3 region: CASSDRQGALSSYNEQFF. CDR3 nucleotide sequence: TGTGCCAGCAGTGACCGACAGGGGGCCCTAAGCTCCTACAATGAGCAGTTCTTC.

The CDR3 nucleotides read TGCGCCAGCAGCACTACAGGGATAAGCCTCTATGGCTACACCTTC. Translated, it gives CASSTTGISLYGYTF. The gene calls are TRBV5-1 and TRBJ1-2, with a weak D call TRBD1 (6 bases). The CDR3 length is 15 residues. The ends were cut back, 4 bases at V and 4 bases at J, with 17 bases in the middle. Germline CDR1 SGHRS, CDR2 YFSETQ.

The chain recombines TRBV19 with TRBJ2-7, with 9 bases aligning to TRBD1. The CDR3 runs 16 residues. CDR1 and CDR2 from the germline V gene are LNHDA and SQIVND (reference sequence). J gave up 3 bases and V 6 bases, and 12 bases lay outside the gene matches. The CDR3 loop reads CASRPKATGGVYEQYF. The DNA for the CDR3 is TGTGCCAGTAGGCCGAAGGCCACAGGGGGCGTCTACGAGCAGTACTTC.

J is TRBJ1-2 and V is TRBV5-4; the match to TRBD1 covers 7 bases. Germline V gene data show CDR1 as SGHNT and CDR2 as YYREEE (reference sequence). The junction had 9 bases not matched to a gene; V was cut back by 3 bases and J by 4 bases. The CDR3 runs to 15 residues. In nucleotides, the CDR3 is TGTGCCAGCAGCTCAGGGACAGAGGGCATCTATGGCTACACCTTC. It encodes CASSSGTEGIYGYTF.

V usage is TRBV7-2 and J usage is TRBJ2-3; tentatively, D is TRBD1 (6 bases). This CDR3 comprises 16 residues. CDR1 is SGHTA, CDR2 FQGNSA, per germline. Trimming took off 4 bases at V and 4 bases at J, with 18 bases between the two ends. CDR3 coding DNA: TGTGCCAGCAGCTCCATAAACAGGGTTGAAGCAGATACGCAGTATTTT. Translating gives CASSSINRVEADTQYF.

This clone appeared once. The V call is TRBV11-2, the J call TRBJ1-3, with 9 bases fitting TRBD1. The V segment lost 5 bases and the J segment 2 bases; nucleotides outside the gene matches: 4. The CDR3 has 15 amino acids. Per germline, CDR1 SGHAT and CDR2 FQNNGV. This CDR3 reads CASSGTGHTGNTIYF. The CDR3 DNA sequence: TGTGCCAGCAGCGGGACAGGGCATACTGGAAACACCATATATTTT.

This clone appeared a few times. The rearrangement joins TRBV5-6 to TRBJ1-2, with D perhaps matching TRBD1 (5 bases). This CDR3 is built from 12 residues. Germline V CDR1 and CDR2: SGHDT, YYEEEE. Trimming left V 3 bases short and J 7 bases short, with 10 bases between. CDR3 residues: CASSWGRSGYTF. The CDR3 DNA sequence: TGTGCCAGCAGCTGGGGCCGTAGTGGCTACACCTTC.

Only a few counts were recorded for this clone. The gene calls are TRBV7-2 and TRBJ1-5; 7 bases fit TRBD1. Unmatched junction bases numbered 3, after V lost 4 bases and J lost 0 bases. The CDR3 is 15 residues long. Germline CDR1 and CDR2: SGHTA and FQGNSA. DNA for the CDR3: TGTGCCAGCAGCTGGGGGACAGATAGCAATCAGCCCCAGCATTTT. Protein: CASSWGTDSNQPQHF.

CDR3 in DNA: TGCGCCAGCAGCTTGTTCGCCCCCGCGGCGGGGGGCTACGAGCAGTACTTC. The encoded protein is CASSLFAPAAGGYEQYF. V and J are TRBV5-1 and TRBJ2-7; 8 bases match TRBD2. The germline CDR1 and CDR2 sequences are SGHRS and YFSETQ. The CDR3 consists of 17 residues. The ends lost 1 base at V and 3 bases at J; junction bases unmatched: 12. The full variable domain, with the rest looked up from reference TRBV5-1 and TRBJ2-7, is KAGVTQTPRYLIKTRGQQVTLSCSPISGHRSVSWYQQTPGQGLQFLFEYFSETQRNKGNFPGRFSGRQFSNSRSEMNVSTLELGDSALYLCASSLFAPAAGGYEQYFGPGTRLTVT.

The genes are TRBV4-1 and TRBJ1-4, with TRBD1 matching 7 bases. V lost 4 bases, J lost 7 bases, and 9 bases stayed unmatched. Germline V gene sequence: CDR1 MGHRA, CDR2 YSYEKL. The CDR3 loop spans 15 amino acids. CDR3 coding DNA: TGCGCCAGCAGCCTAAGACAGGGTTTAGGTGAAAAACTGTTTTTT. It encodes CASSLRQGLGEKLFF.

The chain combines TRBV9 with TRBJ2-5; 7 bases agree with TRBD2. After removal of 4 bases from V and 1 base from J, the junction contained 4 bases not matched to a gene. The CDR3 is 14 residues long. Germline V gene sequence: CDR1 SGDLS, CDR2 YYNGEE. The CDR3 nucleotides read TGTGCCAGCAGCCCCCGGACTAGCCAAGAGACCCAGTACTTC. It yields the protein CASSPRTSQETQYF. Full variable domain (missing parts from reference TRBV9 and TRBJ2-5): DSGVTQTPKHLITATGQRVTLRCSPRSGDLSVYWYQQSLDQGLQFLIQYYNGEERAKGNILERFSAQQFPDLHSELNLSSLELGDSALYFCASSPRTSQETQYFGPGTRLLVL.

This chain links TRBV18 with TRBJ2-1; maybe TRBD1 (5 bases). From germline, CDR1 is KGHSH and CDR2 LQKENI. V gave up 3 bases and J gave up 5 bases, with 11 bases separating them. The CDR3 length is 14 residues. Written as DNA, the CDR3 is TGTGCCAGCTCACCTGGGGCAGCCGACAATGAGCAGTTCTTC. Translated, it gives CASSPGAADNEQFF.

The chain is built from TRBV18 and TRBJ2-7, with a possible D match to TRBD1 (5 bases). CDR3 length equals 14 residues. The germline V gene has CDR1 KGHSH and CDR2 LQKENI. V was cut by 1 base and J by 0 bases, with 7 bases left in between. The CDR3 protein is CASSPLDTSYEQYF. The CDR3, as DNA: TGTGCCAGCTCACCACTGGACACCTCCTACGAGCAGTACTTC.

This clone was detected a few times. The J gene is TRBJ2-7, the V gene TRBV11-2, with 8 bases matching TRBD1. The germline gives CDR1 SGHAT, CDR2 FQNNGV. This CDR3 comprises 14 residues. V was pared by 5 bases and J by 3 bases, with 6 bases of the junction left unmatched. The CDR3 loop reads CASSLGTGNYEQYF. The DNA of the CDR3 is TGTGCCAGCAGCCTCGGGACAGGCAACTACGAGCAGTACTTC.

This rearrangement joins TRBV19 to TRBJ2-7; D gene unclear. Trimming shortened V by 5 bases and J by 5 bases, and 7 bases separated the two germline ends. CDR3 length: 11 amino acids. Looked up from germline, CDR1 is LNHDA and CDR2 is SQIVND (reference sequence). The CDR3 nucleotides are TGTGCCAGTAGTCTCCGGGACGAGCAGTACTTC. It translates to CASSLRDEQYF.

In this sample, this clone turned up a few times. The CDR3 region has the DNA TGTGCCAGCAGTTACGGACAGCACAATGAGCAGTTCTTC. Amino acids: CASSYGQHNEQFF. The chain joins TRBV6-2 or TRBV6-3 to TRBJ2-1; possibly TRBD1 for D (6 bases). The CDR3 spans 13 residues. Per the germline V gene, CDR1 is MNHEY and CDR2 is SVGEGT. V lost 2 bases, J lost 5 bases, and 7 bases lay in between.